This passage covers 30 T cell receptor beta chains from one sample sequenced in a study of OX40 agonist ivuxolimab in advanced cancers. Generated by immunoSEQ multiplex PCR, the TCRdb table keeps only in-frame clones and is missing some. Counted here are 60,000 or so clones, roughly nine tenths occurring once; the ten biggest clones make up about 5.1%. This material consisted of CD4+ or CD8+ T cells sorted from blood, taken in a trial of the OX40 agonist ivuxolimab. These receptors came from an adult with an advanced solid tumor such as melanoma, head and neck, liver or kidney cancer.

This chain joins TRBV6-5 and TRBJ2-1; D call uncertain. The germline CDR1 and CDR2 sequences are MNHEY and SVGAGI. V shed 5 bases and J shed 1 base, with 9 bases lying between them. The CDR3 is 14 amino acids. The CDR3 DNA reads TGTGCCAGCAGTCTTAGGGAATCCTACAATGAGCAGTTCTTC. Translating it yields CASSLRESYNEQFF.

The CDR3 reads CASSFGPDSGNTIYF. CDR3 coding DNA: TGTGCCAGCAGCTTCGGGCCGGACTCTGGAAACACCATATATTTT. The chain carries TRBV5-5 and TRBJ1-3; D unclear. Germline V lookup: CDR1 SGHKS, CDR2 YYEKEE (reference sequence). The CDR3 is 15 amino acids. V dropped 2 bases and J dropped 0 bases, with 9 bases sitting between them.

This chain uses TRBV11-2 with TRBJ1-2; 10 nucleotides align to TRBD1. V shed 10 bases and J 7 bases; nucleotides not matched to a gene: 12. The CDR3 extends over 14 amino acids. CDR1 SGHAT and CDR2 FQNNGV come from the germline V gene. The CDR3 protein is CATSLGTGESGYTF. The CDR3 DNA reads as TGTGCCACCTCACTGGGGACAGGGGAGTCTGGCTACACCTTC.

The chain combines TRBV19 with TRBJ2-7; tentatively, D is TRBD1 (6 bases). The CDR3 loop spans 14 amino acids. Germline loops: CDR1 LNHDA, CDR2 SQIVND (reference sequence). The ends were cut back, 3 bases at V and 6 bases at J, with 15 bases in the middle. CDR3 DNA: TGTGCCAGTAGTATGGGGCAGGGGAGCGGCGAGCAGTACTTC. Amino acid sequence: CASSMGQGSGEQYF. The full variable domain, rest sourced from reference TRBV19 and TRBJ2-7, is DGGITQSPKYLFRKEGQNVTLSCEQNLNHDAMYWYRQDPGQGLRLIYYSQIVNDFQKGDIAEGYSVSREKKESFPLTVTSAQKNPTAFYLCASSMGQGSGEQYFGPGTRLTVT.

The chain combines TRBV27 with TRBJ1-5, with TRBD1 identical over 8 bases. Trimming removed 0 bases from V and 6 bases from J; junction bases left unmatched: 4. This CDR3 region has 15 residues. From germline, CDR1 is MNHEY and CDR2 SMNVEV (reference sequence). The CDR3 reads CASSLSYRGGQPQHF. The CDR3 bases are TGTGCCAGCAGTTTATCTTACAGGGGGGGTCAGCCCCAGCATTTT.

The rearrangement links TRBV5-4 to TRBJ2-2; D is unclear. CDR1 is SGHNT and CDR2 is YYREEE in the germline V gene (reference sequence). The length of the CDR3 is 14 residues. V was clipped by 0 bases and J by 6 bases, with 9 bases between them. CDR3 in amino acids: CASSLVGNAGELFF. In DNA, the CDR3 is TGTGCCAGCAGCTTGGTAGGGAATGCCGGGGAGCTGTTTTTT.

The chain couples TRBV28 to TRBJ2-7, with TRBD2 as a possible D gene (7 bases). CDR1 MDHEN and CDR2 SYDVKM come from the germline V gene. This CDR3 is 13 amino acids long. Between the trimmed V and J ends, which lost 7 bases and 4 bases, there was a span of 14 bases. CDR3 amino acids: CASTGGGTYEQYF. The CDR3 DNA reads TGTGCCAGCACTGGCGGGGGCACGTACGAGCAGTACTTC. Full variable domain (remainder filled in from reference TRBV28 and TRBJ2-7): DVKVTQSSRYLVKRTGEKVFLECVQDMDHENMFWYRQDPGLGLRLIYFSYDVKMKEKGDIPEGYSVSREKKERFSLILESASTNQTSMYLCASTGGGTYEQYFGPGTRLTVT.

In nucleotides, the CDR3 is TGTGCCAGCAGCCATGACCCGAGGTTCGGGACGAACACCGGGGAGCTGTTTTTT. This translates into CASSHDPRFGTNTGELFF. The rearrangement links TRBV5-4 to TRBJ2-2; the D gene is possibly TRBD2 (5 bases). V dropped 4 bases and J dropped 0 bases, with 19 bases sitting between them. CDR3 length: 18 residues. The germline V gene encodes CDR1 SGHNT and CDR2 YYREEE (reference sequence).

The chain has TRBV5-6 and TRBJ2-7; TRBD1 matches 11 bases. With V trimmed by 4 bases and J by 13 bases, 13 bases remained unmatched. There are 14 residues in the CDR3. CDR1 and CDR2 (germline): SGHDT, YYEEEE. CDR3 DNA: TGTGCCAGCAGCCCGCCGGGACAGGGGGACCATCCCTACTTC. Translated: CASSPPGQGDHPYF.

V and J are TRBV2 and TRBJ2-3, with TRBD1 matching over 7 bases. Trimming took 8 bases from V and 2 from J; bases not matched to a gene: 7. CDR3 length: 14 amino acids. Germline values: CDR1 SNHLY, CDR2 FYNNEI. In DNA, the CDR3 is TGTGCCAGCCTTCCCGGACAGGCCACAGATACGCAGTATTTT. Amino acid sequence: CASLPGQATDTQYF.

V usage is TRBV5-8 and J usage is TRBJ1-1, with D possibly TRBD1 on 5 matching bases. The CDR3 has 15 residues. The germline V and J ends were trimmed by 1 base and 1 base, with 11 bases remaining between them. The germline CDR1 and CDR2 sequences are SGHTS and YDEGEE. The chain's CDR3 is CASSLSWGRNTEAFF. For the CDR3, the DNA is TGTGCCAGCAGCTTGAGCTGGGGGAGGAACACTGAAGCTTTCTTT.

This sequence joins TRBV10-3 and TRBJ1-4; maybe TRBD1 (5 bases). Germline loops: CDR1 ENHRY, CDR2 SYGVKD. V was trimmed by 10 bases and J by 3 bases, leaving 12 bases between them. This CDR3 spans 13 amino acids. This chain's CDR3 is CATRDGPNEKLFF. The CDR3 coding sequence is TGTGCCACCAGGGACGGACCTAATGAAAAACTGTTTTTT.

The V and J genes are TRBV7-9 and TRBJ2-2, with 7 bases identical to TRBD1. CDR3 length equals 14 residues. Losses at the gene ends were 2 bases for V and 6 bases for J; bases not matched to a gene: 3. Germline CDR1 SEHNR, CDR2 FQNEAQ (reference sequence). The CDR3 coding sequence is TGTGCCAGCAGCTTACGACAGGGCGCCGGGGAGCTGTTTTTT. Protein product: CASSLRQGAGELFF. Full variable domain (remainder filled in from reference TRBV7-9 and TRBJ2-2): DTGVSQNPRHKITKRGQNVTFRCDPISEHNRLYWYRQTLGQGPEFLTYFQNEAQLEKSRLLSDRFSAERPKGSFSTLEIQRTEQGDSAMYLCASSLRQGAGELFFGEGSRLTVL.

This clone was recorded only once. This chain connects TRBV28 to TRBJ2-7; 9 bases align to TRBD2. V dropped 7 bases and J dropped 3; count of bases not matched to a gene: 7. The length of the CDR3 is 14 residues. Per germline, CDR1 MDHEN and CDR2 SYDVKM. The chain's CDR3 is CASKAGTSSYEQYF. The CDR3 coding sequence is TGTGCCAGCAAAGCCGGGACTAGCAGCTACGAGCAGTACTTC.

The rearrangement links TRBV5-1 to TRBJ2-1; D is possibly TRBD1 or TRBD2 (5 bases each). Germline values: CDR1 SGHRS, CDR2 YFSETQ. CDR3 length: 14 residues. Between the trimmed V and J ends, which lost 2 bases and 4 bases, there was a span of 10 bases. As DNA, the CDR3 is TGCGCCAGCAGCTTCCCGGGGCTTTACAATGAGCAGTTCTTC. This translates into CASSFPGLYNEQFF. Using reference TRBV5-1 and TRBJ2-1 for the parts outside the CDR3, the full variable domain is KAGVTQTPRYLIKTRGQQVTLSCSPISGHRSVSWYQQTPGQGLQFLFEYFSETQRNKGNFPGRFSGRQFSNSRSEMNVSTLELGDSALYLCASSFPGLYNEQFFGPGTRLTVL.

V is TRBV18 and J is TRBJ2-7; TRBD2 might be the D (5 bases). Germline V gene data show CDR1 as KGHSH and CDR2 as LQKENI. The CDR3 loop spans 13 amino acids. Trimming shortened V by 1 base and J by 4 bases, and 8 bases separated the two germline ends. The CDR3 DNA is TGTGCCAGCTCACCACAAGAGGGTTACGAGCAGTACTTC. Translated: CASSPQEGYEQYF.

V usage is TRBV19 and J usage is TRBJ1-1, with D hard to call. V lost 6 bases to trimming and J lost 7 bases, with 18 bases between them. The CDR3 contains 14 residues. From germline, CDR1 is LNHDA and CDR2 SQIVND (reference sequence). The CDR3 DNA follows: TGTGCCAGTAGCCGCGACCGGGTAGCGGTTGAAGCTTTCTTT. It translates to CASSRDRVAVEAFF.

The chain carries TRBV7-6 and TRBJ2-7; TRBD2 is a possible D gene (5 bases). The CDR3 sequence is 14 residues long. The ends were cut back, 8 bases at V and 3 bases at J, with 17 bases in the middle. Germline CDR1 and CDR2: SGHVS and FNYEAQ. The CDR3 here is CASANPGLHYEQYF. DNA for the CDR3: TGTGCCAGCGCGAATCCCGGACTCCACTACGAGCAGTACTTC.

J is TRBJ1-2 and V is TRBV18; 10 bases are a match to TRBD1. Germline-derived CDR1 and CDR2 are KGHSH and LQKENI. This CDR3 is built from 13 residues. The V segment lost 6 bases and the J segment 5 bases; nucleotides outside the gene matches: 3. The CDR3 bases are TGTGCCAGCTCCCGGGACAGGGGTTATGGCTACACCTTC. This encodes CASSRDRGYGYTF.

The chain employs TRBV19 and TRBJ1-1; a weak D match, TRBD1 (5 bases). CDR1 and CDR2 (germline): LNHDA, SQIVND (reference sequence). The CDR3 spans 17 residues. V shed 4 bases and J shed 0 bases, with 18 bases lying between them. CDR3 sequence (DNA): TGTGCCAGTAGTAGAGAGGGGCAGGTTTTCTTGAACACTGAAGCTTTCTTT. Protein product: CASSREGQVFLNTEAFF.

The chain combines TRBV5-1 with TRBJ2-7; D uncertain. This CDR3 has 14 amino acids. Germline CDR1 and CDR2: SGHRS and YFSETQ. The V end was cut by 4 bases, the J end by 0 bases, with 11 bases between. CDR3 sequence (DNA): TGCGCCAGCAGCACGACCATAAACTCCTACGAGCAGTACTTC. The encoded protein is CASSTTINSYEQYF.

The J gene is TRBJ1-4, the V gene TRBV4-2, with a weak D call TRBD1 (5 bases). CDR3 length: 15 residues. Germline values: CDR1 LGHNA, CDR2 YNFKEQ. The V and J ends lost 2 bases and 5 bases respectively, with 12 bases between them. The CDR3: CASSQTTAENEKLFF. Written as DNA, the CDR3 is TGTGCCAGCAGCCAAACGACAGCCGAGAATGAAAAACTGTTTTTT.

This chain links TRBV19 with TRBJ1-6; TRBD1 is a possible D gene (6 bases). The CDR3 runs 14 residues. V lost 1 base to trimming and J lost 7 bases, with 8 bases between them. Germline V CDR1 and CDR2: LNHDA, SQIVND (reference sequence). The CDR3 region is CASSIARGNSPLHF. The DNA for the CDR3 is TGTGCCAGTAGTATAGCCAGGGGAAATTCACCCCTCCACTTT.

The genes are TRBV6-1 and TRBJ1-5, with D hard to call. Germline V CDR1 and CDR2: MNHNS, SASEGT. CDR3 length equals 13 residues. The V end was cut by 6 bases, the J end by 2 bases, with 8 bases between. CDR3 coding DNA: TGTGCCAGCAGAGTGGATGGCAATCAGCCCCAGCATTTT. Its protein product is CASRVDGNQPQHF.

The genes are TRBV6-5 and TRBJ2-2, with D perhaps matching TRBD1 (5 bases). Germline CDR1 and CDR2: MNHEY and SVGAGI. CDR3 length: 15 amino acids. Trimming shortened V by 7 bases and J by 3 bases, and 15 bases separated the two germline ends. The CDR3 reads CASTEGGADTGELFF. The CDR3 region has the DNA TGTGCCAGCACCGAAGGTGGGGCAGACACCGGGGAGCTGTTTTTT.

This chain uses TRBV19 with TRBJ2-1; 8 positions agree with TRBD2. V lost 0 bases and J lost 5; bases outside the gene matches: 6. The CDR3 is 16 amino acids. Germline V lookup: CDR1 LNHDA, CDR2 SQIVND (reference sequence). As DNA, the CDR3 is TGTGCCAGTAGTATAGACGCGGGGGGCGTTAACAATGAGCAGTTCTTC. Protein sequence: CASSIDAGGVNNEQFF.

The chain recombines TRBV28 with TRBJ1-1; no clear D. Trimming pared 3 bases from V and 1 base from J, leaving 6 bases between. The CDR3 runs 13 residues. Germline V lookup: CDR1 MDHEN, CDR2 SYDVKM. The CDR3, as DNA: TGTGCCAGCAGTTTCGTAGGGAACACTGAAGCTTTCTTT. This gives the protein CASSFVGNTEAFF.

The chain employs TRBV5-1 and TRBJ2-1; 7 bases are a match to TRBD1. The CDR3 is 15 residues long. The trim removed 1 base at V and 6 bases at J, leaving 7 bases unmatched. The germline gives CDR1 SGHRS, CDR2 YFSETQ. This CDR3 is CASSLTGEISNEQFF. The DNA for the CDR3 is TGCGCCAGCAGCTTGACAGGGGAGATTTCCAATGAGCAGTTCTTC.

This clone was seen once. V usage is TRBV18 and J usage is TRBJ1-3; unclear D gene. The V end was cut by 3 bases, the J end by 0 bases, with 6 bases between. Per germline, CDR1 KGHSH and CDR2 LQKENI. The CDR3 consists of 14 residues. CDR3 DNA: TGTGCCAGCTCACCCGGTAGCTCTGGAAACACCATATATTTT. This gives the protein CASSPGSSGNTIYF.

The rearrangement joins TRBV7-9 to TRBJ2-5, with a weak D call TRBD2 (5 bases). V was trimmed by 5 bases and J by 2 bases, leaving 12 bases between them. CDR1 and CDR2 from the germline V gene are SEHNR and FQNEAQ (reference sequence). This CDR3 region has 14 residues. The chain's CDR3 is CASSPGLSQETQYF. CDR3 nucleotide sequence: TGTGCCAGCAGCCCAGGACTTTCTCAAGAGACCCAGTACTTC.